A single sample is the source of the 9 T cell receptor beta chains below, sequenced in a study of STAT5B mutations in CD4+ large granular lymphocyte leukemia. Profiling relied on immunoSEQ multiplex PCR, and the TCRdb table lists in-frame clones only, not all of them. The sample consists of about 24,000 clones, about three quarters of them appearing once. Specimen: CD4+ T cells from blood buffy coats. The source of these receptors is a human donor in good health.

The DNA of the CDR3 is TGTGCCAGCAGAGGGTTGAGGGTTGAGACCCAGTACTTC. Its translation: CASRGLRVETQYF. The chain is built from TRBV27 and TRBJ2-5; weak D call: TRBD2 (5 bases). Germline V gene sequence: CDR1 MNHEY, CDR2 SMNVEV (reference sequence). Trimming cost V 6 bases and J 5 bases, with 13 bases left between them. The CDR3 consists of 13 residues.

In this sample, this clone turned up once. The chain is built from TRBV5-8 and TRBJ1-6, with no clear D. The CDR3 is 16 residues long. Trimming removed 7 bases at V and 0 bases at J, with 14 bases between. Per germline, CDR1 SGHTS and CDR2 YDEGEE. CDR3 loop: CASANLGSSYNSPLHF. CDR3 DNA: TGTGCCAGCGCCAATCTCGGAAGCTCCTATAATTCACCCCTCCACTTT.

V usage is TRBV28 and J usage is TRBJ1-2; the D is unclear. The CDR3 contains 10 residues. Between the trimmed V and J ends, which lost 8 bases and 3 bases, there was a span of 4 bases. The germline V gene encodes CDR1 MDHEN and CDR2 SYDVKM. CDR3 nucleotides: TGTGCCAGCGGCGACTATGGCTACACCTTC. Translated: CASGDYGYTF.

V and J are TRBV11-3 and TRBJ2-2; D unclear. CDR1 and CDR2 from the germline V gene are SGHNT and YENEEA. The germline V and J ends were trimmed by 0 bases and 7 bases, with 3 bases remaining between them. CDR3 size: 12 residues. The CDR3 spells CASSLDIGELFF. The CDR3 region has the DNA TGTGCCAGCAGCTTAGATATCGGGGAGCTGTTTTTT.

This chain links TRBV9 with TRBJ1-1, with a possible D match to TRBD1 (5 bases). The V end lost 3 bases, the J end lost 5 bases, and 14 bases lay between the germline ends. The CDR3 has 14 residues. Per germline, CDR1 SGDLS and CDR2 YYNGEE. The CDR3 nucleotides read TGTGCCAGCAGCGCCACACGGGGGGGGACTGAAGCTTTCTTT. It specifies CASSATRGGTEAFF. Complete variable domain (other parts from reference TRBV9 and TRBJ1-1): DSGVTQTPKHLITATGQRVTLRCSPRSGDLSVYWYQQSLDQGLQFLIQYYNGEERAKGNILERFSAQQFPDLHSELNLSSLELGDSALYFCASSATRGGTEAFFGQGTRLTVV.

The gene calls are TRBV7-2 and TRBJ1-2, with TRBD1 matching over 12 bases. The CDR3 runs to 15 residues. V lost 3 bases and J lost 8; bases outside the gene matches: 7. Germline V gene lookup returns CDR1 SGHTA and CDR2 FQGNSA. CDR3 nucleotide sequence: TGTGCCAGCAGCTTTGGGGGACAGGGGGCGTTGGGCTACACCTTC. Translated: CASSFGGQGALGYTF.

The chain carries TRBV21-1 and TRBJ2-1; the DNA was not used to check the table's D call, TRBD2. TRBV21-1 represents a pseudogene. The CDR3 covers 10 residues. The CDR3 is CARDYNEQFF. DNA for the CDR3: TGTGCCCGGGACTACAATGAGCAGTTCTTC.

V gene TRBV28 combines with J gene TRBJ1-4, with 7 nucleotides matching TRBD1. Germline V gene lookup returns CDR1 MDHEN and CDR2 SYDVKM. V lost 1 base, J lost 0 bases, and 11 bases stayed unmatched. The CDR3 runs 19 residues. This CDR3 reads CASSLFFGTASATNEKLFF. DNA for the CDR3: TGTGCCAGCAGTTTATTTTTCGGGACAGCCAGCGCAACTAATGAAAAACTGTTTTTT.

This clone was seen only a few times. The chain recombines TRBV29-1 with TRBJ1-1; TRBD1 aligns across 11 bases. Germline CDR1 SQVTM, CDR2 ANQGSEA. The CDR3 sequence is 14 residues long. J lost 2 bases, V lost 3 bases, and 2 bases had no gene match. In nucleotides, the CDR3 is TGCAGCGTTGATTGGACAGGGGGCAACACTGAAGCTTTCTTT. Protein sequence: CSVDWTGGNTEAFF.